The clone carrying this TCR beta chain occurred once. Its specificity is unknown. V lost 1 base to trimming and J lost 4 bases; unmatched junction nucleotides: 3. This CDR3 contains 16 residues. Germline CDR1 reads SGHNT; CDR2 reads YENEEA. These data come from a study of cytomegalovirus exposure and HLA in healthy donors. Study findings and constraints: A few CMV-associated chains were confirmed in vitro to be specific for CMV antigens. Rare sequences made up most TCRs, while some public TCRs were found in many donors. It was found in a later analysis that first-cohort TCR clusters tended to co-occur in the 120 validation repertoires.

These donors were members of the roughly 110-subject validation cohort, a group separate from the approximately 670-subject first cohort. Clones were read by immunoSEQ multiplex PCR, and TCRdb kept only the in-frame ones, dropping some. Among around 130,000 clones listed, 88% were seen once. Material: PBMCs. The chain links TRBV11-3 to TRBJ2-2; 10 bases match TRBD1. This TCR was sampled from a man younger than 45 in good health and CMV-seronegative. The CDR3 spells CASSLGQGAVTGELFF. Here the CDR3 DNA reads TGTGCCAGCAGCTTAGGACAGGGGGCGGTCACCGGGGAGCTGTTTTTT.